The 31 T cell receptor beta chains in this list originate from one sample, sequenced in a study of T cells in narcolepsy. Profiled with immunoSEQ multiplex PCR; TCRdb holds only in-frame clones, not every one. The sample yields about 40,000 clones, about nine tenths seen once. Sequencing input: CD45RA- memory CD4+ T cells from PBMCs. Every receptor here comes from a human donor with narcolepsy.

This clone is a singleton in its sample. An end of the junction does not agree with germline; a read error may underlie this. This specimen includes other DNA sequences encoding the same CDR3. The J gene is TRBJ2-3, the V gene TRBV7-6; D is possibly TRBD1 (6 bases). CDR1 and CDR2 from the germline V gene are SGHVS and FNYEAQ. The CDR3 has 15 amino acids. In DNA form, the CDR3 reads TGTGCTAGCAGCTACGGTGACAGGAGTGGAGATACGCAGTATTTT. It encodes CASSYGDRSGDTQYF. The full variable domain, with the rest looked up from reference TRBV7-6 and TRBJ2-3, is GAGVSQSPRYKVTKRGQDVALRCDPISGHVSLYWYRQALGQGPEFLTYFNYEAQQDKSGLPNDRFSAERPEGSISTLTIQRTEQRDSAMYRCASSYGDRSGDTQYFGPGTRLTVL.

The CDR3 protein is CSVDLRGLRVTEAFF. CDR3 sequence (DNA): TGCAGCGTTGATTTAAGGGGGCTTAGAGTCACTGAAGCTTTCTTT. V gene TRBV29-1 combines with J gene TRBJ1-1, with 7 nucleotides matching TRBD1. Germline values: CDR1 SQVTM, CDR2 ANQGSEA. The CDR3 is made up of 15 amino acids. The ends lost 3 bases at V and 4 bases at J; junction bases unmatched: 11.

The genes are TRBV10-3 and TRBJ1-1, with 8 bases that match TRBD1. CDR1 is ENHRY, CDR2 SYGVKD, per germline. J lost 8 bases, V lost 7 bases, and 6 bases had no gene match. CDR3 length: 12 residues. The CDR3 protein is CAITNGQGEAFF. Here the CDR3 DNA reads TGTGCCATCACCAACGGACAGGGAGAAGCTTTCTTT.

The chain joins TRBV18 to TRBJ2-5, with 9 bases fitting TRBD1. The CDR3 sequence is 14 residues long. After removal of 1 base from V and 3 bases from J, the junction contained 0 bases not matched to a gene. Germline CDR1 KGHSH, CDR2 LQKENI. In DNA, the CDR3 is TGTGCCAGCTCACCACGACAGGGGGAAGAGACCCAGTACTTC. It is translated as CASSPRQGEETQYF.

The genes are TRBV5-6 and TRBJ2-1; tentatively, D is TRBD2 (7 bases). Trimming took 2 bases from V and 10 from J, leaving 19 bases between them. This CDR3 has 15 residues. Germline V gives CDR1 SGHDT, CDR2 YYEEEE. CDR3 region: CASSFRGGGGLEQFF. The CDR3, as DNA: TGTGCCAGCAGCTTCCGCGGTGGCGGGGGCTTGGAGCAGTTCTTC.

This chain joins TRBV28 and TRBJ1-2; D is perhaps TRBD1 (6 bases). The V and J ends lost 2 bases and 3 bases respectively, with 10 bases between them. Germline assignment: CDR1 MDHEN and CDR2 SYDVKM. This CDR3 is built from 14 residues. The chain's CDR3 is CASSLGGGHYGYTF. The CDR3 DNA reads TGTGCCAGCAGTTTAGGGGGGGGCCACTATGGCTACACCTTC.

This clone has just one count. The same CDR3 can be traced to other DNA sequences in this sample. V gene TRBV5-1 combines with J gene TRBJ1-4; D ambiguous. Trimming left V 2 bases short and J 0 bases short, with 5 bases between. The CDR3 sequence is 14 residues long. CDR1 and CDR2 from the germline V gene are SGHRS and YFSETQ. The CDR3 here is CASSLVSTNEKLFF. CDR3 bases: TGCGCCAGCAGCTTAGTTTCAACTAATGAAAAACTGTTTTTT.

The CDR3 protein is CASGQGVMGTEAFF. The CDR3 DNA sequence: TGTGCCAGCGGACAGGGTGTGATGGGCACTGAAGCTTTCTTT. The chain carries TRBV6-5 and TRBJ1-1; 8 bases match TRBD1. V lost 8 bases to trimming and J lost 4 bases; unmatched junction nucleotides: 9. The V gene's germline CDR1 is MNHEY and CDR2 SVGAGI. CDR3 length equals 14 residues.

This rearrangement joins TRBV4-3 to TRBJ1-6; perhaps TRBD1 as D (5 bases). There are 15 residues in the CDR3. Trimming stripped 1 base from V and 6 bases from J, with 10 bases between. Germline V gives CDR1 LGHNA, CDR2 YSLEER. The CDR3 loop is CASSQVPGANSPLHF. DNA for the CDR3: TGCGCCAGCAGCCAAGTCCCTGGGGCTAATTCACCCCTCCACTTT.

This chain joins TRBV18 and TRBJ1-4, with D possibly matching TRBD1 (6 bases). V lost 2 bases to trimming and J lost 0 bases, with 10 bases between them. The CDR3 has 16 amino acids. Per germline, CDR1 KGHSH and CDR2 LQKENI. CDR3 amino acids: CASSPGTPATNEKLFF. Here the CDR3 DNA reads TGTGCCAGCTCACCAGGGACACCAGCAACTAATGAAAAACTGTTTTTT.

This chain joins TRBV5-1 and TRBJ1-2; 9 bases match TRBD1. In germline, CDR1 is SGHRS, CDR2 YFSETQ. V trimming: 0 bases; J trimming: 7 bases; junction bases outside the gene matches: 1. The CDR3 spans 13 residues. Here the CDR3 reads CASSLATGGGYTF. The CDR3 nucleotides are TGCGCCAGCAGCTTGGCGACAGGGGGTGGCTACACCTTC.

The chain uses TRBV4-2 and TRBJ1-1; D gene uncertain. Germline loops: CDR1 LGHNA, CDR2 YNFKEQ. The V and J ends lost 0 bases and 1 base respectively, with 9 bases between them. CDR3 length equals 15 residues. The DNA of the CDR3 is TGTGCCAGCAGCCAAGATCCAGTAAAGAACACTGAAGCTTTCTTT. It is translated as CASSQDPVKNTEAFF.

The chain links TRBV20-1 to TRBJ2-5, with a possible D match to TRBD2 (5 bases). Trimming left V 4 bases short and J 11 bases short, with 14 bases between. The CDR3 has 11 amino acids. CDR1 is DFQATT and CDR2 is SNEGSKA in the germline V gene (reference sequence). CDR3 loop: CSANAGIRQYF. In DNA form, the CDR3 reads TGCAGTGCTAATGCCGGGATTAGACAGTACTTC.

This clone was picked up one time. The chain has TRBV7-9 and TRBJ2-5; 11 bases are shared with TRBD2. The J call may be wrong; the DNA end is better matched by TRBJ2-7. In germline, CDR1 is SEHNR, CDR2 FQNEAQ (reference sequence). The CDR3 runs to 15 residues. The CDR3, as DNA: TGTGCCAGCATCCCTATAGCGGGGGGGTCCTACGAGCAGTACTTC. Its protein product is CASIPIAGGSYEQYF.

The rearrangement joins TRBV6-5 to TRBJ2-5; D might be TRBD2 (5 bases). Germline V CDR1 and CDR2: MNHEY, SVGAGI. The CDR3 has 14 amino acids. V shed 2 bases and J shed 1 base, with 8 bases lying between them. The CDR3 DNA reads as TGTGCCAGCAGTTACACGGGGTCCCAAGAGACCCAGTACTTC. Translating gives CASSYTGSQETQYF.

This sequence joins TRBV5-1 and TRBJ2-7; no reliable D call. The CDR3 length is 14 residues. Trimming pared 4 bases from V and 3 bases from J, leaving 14 bases between. Looked up from germline, CDR1 is SGHRS and CDR2 is YFSETQ. The CDR3 spells CASSTDIGVYEQYF. The CDR3 bases are TGCGCCAGCAGCACCGACATTGGAGTCTACGAGCAGTACTTC.

This chain joins TRBV4-2 and TRBJ1-1; D is possibly TRBD1 (6 bases). V was shortened by 4 bases and J by 5 bases, with 11 bases between the two germline ends. From germline, CDR1 is LGHNA and CDR2 YNFKEQ. The CDR3 has 13 residues. In DNA, the CDR3 is TGTGCCAGCAGCCCGAGGGGGGTTACTGAAGCTTTCTTT. This sequence encodes CASSPRGVTEAFF.

The V and J genes are TRBV10-1 and TRBJ1-1; 8 positions match TRBD1. V was clipped by 9 bases and J by 4 bases; unmatched bases: 16. Per germline, CDR1 WNHNN and CDR2 SYGVQD (reference sequence). The CDR3 totals 16 residues. The DNA of the CDR3 is TGCGCCAGGATCCATGGGGCAGGGGGCGTGGGCACTGAAGCTTTCTTT. Protein: CARIHGAGGVGTEAFF.

This clone was seen once. V gene TRBV9 combines with J gene TRBJ1-3; the D gene is possibly TRBD1 (5 bases). The V gene's germline CDR1 is SGDLS and CDR2 YYNGEE. The CDR3 loop spans 13 amino acids. V lost 5 bases to trimming and J lost 4 bases, with 10 bases between them. The CDR3 DNA reads as TGTGCCAGCAGAGCTGAGGGGGGAAACACCATATATTTT. Translated: CASRAEGGNTIYF.

This chain links TRBV6-6 with TRBJ2-3, with 7 nucleotides matching TRBD2. Germline-derived CDR1 and CDR2 are MNHNY and SVGAGI (reference sequence). V dropped 0 bases and J dropped 7; count of bases not matched to a gene: 4. The CDR3 contains 14 residues. The CDR3: CASSYSHGGNTQYF. The CDR3 nucleotides read TGTGCCAGCAGTTACTCACACGGGGGGAATACGCAGTATTTT.

The DNA for the CDR3 is TGTGCCAGCAGCTTAGGCGTGCTCAATCAGCCCCAGCATTTT. Translation gives CASSLGVLNQPQHF. This chain connects TRBV7-2 to TRBJ1-5; D call uncertain. This CDR3 spans 14 amino acids. CDR1 is SGHTA, CDR2 FQGNSA, per germline. Trimming cost V 1 base and J 3 bases, with 7 bases left between them.

This chain connects TRBV10-1 to TRBJ2-2; a possible D gene is TRBD1 (5 bases). CDR3 length: 13 amino acids. Germline-derived CDR1 and CDR2 are WNHNN and SYGVQD (reference sequence). Deletions cut 4 bases from V and 5 bases from J, with 8 bases between. The CDR3 loop reads CASSVKGTGELFF. CDR3 coding DNA: TGCGCCAGCAGTGTGAAGGGGACCGGGGAGCTGTTTTTT.

The chain uses TRBV11-3 and TRBJ1-2; tentative D call: TRBD1 (5 bases). The CDR3 consists of 16 residues. Germline lookup yields CDR1 SGHNT and CDR2 YENEEA. V was clipped by 3 bases and J by 4 bases, with 18 bases between them. The CDR3 DNA sequence: TGTGCCAGCAGCTTTGGCGGGACGTCGGGGGTCTATGGCTACACCTTC. It codes for CASSFGGTSGVYGYTF.

The V and J genes are TRBV7-8 and TRBJ1-3, with D uncertain. This CDR3 has 14 residues. Germline values: CDR1 SGHVS, CDR2 FQNEAQ. V shed 4 bases and J shed 2 bases, with 9 bases lying between them. CDR3 bases: TGTGCCAGCAGCTCCCGCGGGGCTGGAAACACCATATATTTT. Its translation is CASSSRGAGNTIYF.

The chain carries TRBV20-1 and TRBJ2-1, with D tentatively TRBD1 (6 bases). The CDR3 covers 11 residues. Germline V CDR1 and CDR2: DFQATT, SNEGSKA (reference sequence). V lost 3 bases, J lost 8 bases, and 8 bases lay in between. The CDR3 reads CSASRGDEQFF. The CDR3 DNA is TGCAGTGCTAGCAGGGGTGATGAGCAGTTCTTC.

This clone was observed a few times. The gene calls are TRBV4-1 and TRBJ2-3; D gene unclear. CDR3 size: 16 residues. The germline V gene has CDR1 MGHRA and CDR2 YSYEKL. With 0 bases removed from V and 2 bases from J, the gap between germline ends came to 12 bases. The DNA of the CDR3 is TGCGCCAGCAGCCAAGAGGGCGCTATCGCCACAGATACGCAGTATTTT. Protein: CASSQEGAIATDTQYF.

The chain links TRBV2 to TRBJ2-1; D may correspond to TRBD1 or TRBD2 (5 bases each). V lost 7 bases and J lost 6, with 22 bases in between. The CDR3 spans 16 residues. Germline-derived CDR1 and CDR2 are SNHLY and FYNNEI. The CDR3 reads CASILRVGTQANEQFF. The CDR3 nucleotides are TGTGCCAGCATCCTCAGAGTGGGGACCCAGGCCAATGAGCAGTTCTTC.

This chain uses TRBV19 with TRBJ2-3; possibly TRBD2 for D (5 bases). Germline V gene lookup returns CDR1 LNHDA and CDR2 SQIVND (reference sequence). V was pared by 3 bases and J by 5 bases, with 12 bases between. The CDR3 spans 14 residues. As DNA, the CDR3 is TGTGCCAGTAGTATGGGGAGCGAGGTAGATACGCAGTATTTT. The encoded protein is CASSMGSEVDTQYF.

The genes are TRBV4-2 and TRBJ2-6; D gene uncertain. The CDR3 length is 16 residues. Per the germline V gene, CDR1 is LGHNA and CDR2 is YNFKEQ. Trimming left V 0 bases short and J 4 bases short, with 10 bases between. This CDR3 is CASSQDLVSGANVLTF. CDR3 coding DNA: TGTGCCAGCAGCCAAGACTTGGTTTCGGGGGCCAACGTCCTGACTTTC.

The chain links TRBV6-5 to TRBJ1-2; a weak D match, TRBD1 (5 bases). The CDR3 runs 13 residues. Germline loops: CDR1 MNHEY, CDR2 SVGAGI. Trimming cost V 8 bases and J 5 bases, with 15 bases left between them. CDR3 in DNA: TGTGCCAGCGGGGCCGGGGAGGGATATGGCTACACCTTC. Encoded protein: CASGAGEGYGYTF.

V gene TRBV2 combines with J gene TRBJ1-5; possibly TRBD1 for D (6 bases). Germline assignment: CDR1 SNHLY and CDR2 FYNNEI. This CDR3 comprises 14 residues. The V end lost 6 bases, the J end lost 6 bases, and 15 bases lay between the germline ends. The CDR3 sequence: CASSDEGGRQPQHF. The CDR3 nucleotides are TGTGCCAGCAGCGACGAGGGGGGGCGTCAGCCCCAGCATTTT.